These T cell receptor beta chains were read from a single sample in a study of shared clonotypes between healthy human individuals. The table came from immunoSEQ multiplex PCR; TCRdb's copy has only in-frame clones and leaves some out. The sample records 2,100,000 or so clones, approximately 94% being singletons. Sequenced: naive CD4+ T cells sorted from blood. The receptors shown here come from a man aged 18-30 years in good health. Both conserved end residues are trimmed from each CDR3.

ASSEATGVKEQY	TRBV2	TRBJ2-7
ASSRDQYQPQH	TRBV4-3	TRBJ1-5
ASTNRVNYGYT	TRBV6-5	TRBJ1-2
ASRGYLQGVEAF	TRBV6-1	TRBJ1-1
ASSLGGTGTLNTEAF	TRBV5-1	TRBJ1-1
ASSEPQGTNTEAF	TRBV25-1	TRBJ1-1
ASKYLHGGELF	TRBV2	TRBJ2-2
ASSLVEGVGNQPQH	TRBV11-2	TRBJ1-5
ASSYWRTGEQY	TRBV6-5	TRBJ2-7
ASSPVQDFNEQF	TRBV18	TRBJ2-1
ASSSGTPQGEQY	TRBV28	TRBJ2-7
ASSGYQGSYT	TRBV2	TRBJ1-2
ASSSWRESAGEQY	TRBV6-6	TRBJ2-7
SVEGTPRTDTQY	TRBV29-1	TRBJ2-3
ASSTLQGQINQPQH	TRBV5-5	TRBJ1-5
ATSRDRPATNEKLF	TRBV15	TRBJ1-4
AWTSDRAGGYT	TRBV30	TRBJ1-2
ASSLGLAGGGNEQF	TRBV7-2	TRBJ2-1
ASSFRASTDTQY	TRBV5-1	TRBJ2-3
ASSLATGNYGYT	TRBV5-4	TRBJ1-2
ASLTWGEGEETQY	TRBV28	TRBJ2-5
ASSLGQTNSYEQY	TRBV7-2	TRBJ2-7
ASSLGTSPDTQY	TRBV5-1	TRBJ2-3
ASSYGDRKETQY	TRBV6-5	TRBJ2-5
AISESFAGYT	TRBV10-3	TRBJ1-2
ARSLETVYSNQPQH	TRBV5-3	TRBJ1-5
SVVKQYGETQY	TRBV29-1	TRBJ2-5
ASSLDPDRASIEAF	TRBV5-1	TRBJ1-1